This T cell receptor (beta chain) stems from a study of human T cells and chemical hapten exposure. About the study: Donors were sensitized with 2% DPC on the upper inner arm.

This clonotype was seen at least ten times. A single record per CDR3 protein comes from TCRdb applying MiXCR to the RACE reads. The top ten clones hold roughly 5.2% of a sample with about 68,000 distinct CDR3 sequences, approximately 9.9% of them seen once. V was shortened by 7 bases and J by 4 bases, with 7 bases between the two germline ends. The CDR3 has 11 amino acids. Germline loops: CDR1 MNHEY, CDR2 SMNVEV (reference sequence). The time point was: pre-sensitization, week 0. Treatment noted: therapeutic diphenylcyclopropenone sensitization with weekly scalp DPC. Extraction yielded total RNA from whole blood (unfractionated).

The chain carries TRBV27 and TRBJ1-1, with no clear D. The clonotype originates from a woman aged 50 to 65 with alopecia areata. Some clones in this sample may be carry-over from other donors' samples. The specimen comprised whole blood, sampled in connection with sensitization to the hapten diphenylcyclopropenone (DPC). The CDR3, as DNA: TGTGCCAGCAAATCAGGCACTGAAGCTTTCTTT. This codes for CASKSGTEAFF.